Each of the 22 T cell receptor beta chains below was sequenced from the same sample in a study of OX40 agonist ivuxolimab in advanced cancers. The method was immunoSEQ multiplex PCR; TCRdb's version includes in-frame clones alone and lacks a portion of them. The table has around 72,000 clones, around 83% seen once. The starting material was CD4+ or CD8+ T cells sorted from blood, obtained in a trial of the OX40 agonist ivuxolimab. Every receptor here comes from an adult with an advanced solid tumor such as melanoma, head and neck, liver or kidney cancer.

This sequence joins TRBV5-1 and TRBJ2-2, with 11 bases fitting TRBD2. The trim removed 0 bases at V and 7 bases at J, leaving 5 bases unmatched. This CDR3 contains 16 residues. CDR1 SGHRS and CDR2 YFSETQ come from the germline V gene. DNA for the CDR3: TGCGCCAGCAGCTTGGTTGCTAGCGGGAGGATCGGGGAGCTGTTTTTT. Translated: CASSLVASGRIGELFF. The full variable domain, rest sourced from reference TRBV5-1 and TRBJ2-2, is KAGVTQTPRYLIKTRGQQVTLSCSPISGHRSVSWYQQTPGQGLQFLFEYFSETQRNKGNFPGRFSGRQFSNSRSEMNVSTLELGDSALYLCASSLVASGRIGELFFGEGSRLTVL.

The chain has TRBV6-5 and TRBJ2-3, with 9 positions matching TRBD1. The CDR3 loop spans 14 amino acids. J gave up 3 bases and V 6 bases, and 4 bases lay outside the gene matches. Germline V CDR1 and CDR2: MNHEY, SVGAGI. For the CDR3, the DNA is TGTGCCAGCAGGGGACAGGGAACGACAGATACGCAGTATTTT. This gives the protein CASRGQGTTDTQYF.

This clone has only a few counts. In DNA form, the CDR3 reads TGTGCCAGCACTAGGGACAGGGGGAACACCATATATTTT. This codes for CASTRDRGNTIYF. V and J are TRBV2 and TRBJ1-3, with TRBD1 identical over 11 bases. J was trimmed by 7 bases and V by 7 bases; bases with no gene match: 3. CDR1 is SNHLY, CDR2 FYNNEI, per germline. The CDR3 has 13 residues.

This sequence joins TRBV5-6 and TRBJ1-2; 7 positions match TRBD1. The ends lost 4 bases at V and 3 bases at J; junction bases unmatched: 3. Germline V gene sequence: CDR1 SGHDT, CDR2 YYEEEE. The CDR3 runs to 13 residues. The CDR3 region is CASSRDRDYGYTF. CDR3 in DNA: TGTGCCAGCAGCCGAGACAGGGACTATGGCTACACCTTC.

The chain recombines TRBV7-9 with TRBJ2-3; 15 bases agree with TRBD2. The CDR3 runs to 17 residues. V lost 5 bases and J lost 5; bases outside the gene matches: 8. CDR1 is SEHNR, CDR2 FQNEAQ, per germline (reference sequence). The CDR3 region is CASSAGTSGGRLDTQYF. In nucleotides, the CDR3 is TGTGCCAGCAGCGCCGGGACTAGCGGGGGGCGGCTAGATACGCAGTATTTT.

The CDR3 DNA reads TGTGCCAGCAGCTTAGCCATAAGATCTGGGGCCAACGTCCTGACTTTC. It codes for CASSLAIRSGANVLTF. The J gene is TRBJ2-6, the V gene TRBV5-4; D unclear. V lost 2 bases and J 1 base, leaving 10 bases between the germline ends. Germline CDR1 is SGHNT and CDR2 is YYREEE (reference sequence). The CDR3 contains 16 residues.

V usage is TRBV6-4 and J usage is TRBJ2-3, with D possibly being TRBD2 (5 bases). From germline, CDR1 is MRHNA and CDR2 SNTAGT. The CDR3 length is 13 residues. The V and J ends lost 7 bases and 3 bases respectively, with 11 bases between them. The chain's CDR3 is CASKLEGTDTQYF. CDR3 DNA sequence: TGTGCCAGCAAACTAGAAGGGACAGATACGCAGTATTTT.

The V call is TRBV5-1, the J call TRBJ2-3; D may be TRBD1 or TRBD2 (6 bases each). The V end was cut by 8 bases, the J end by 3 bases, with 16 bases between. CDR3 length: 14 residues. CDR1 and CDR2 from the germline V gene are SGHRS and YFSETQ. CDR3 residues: CASAGQVKTDTQYF. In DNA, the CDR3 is TGCGCCAGTGCGGGACAAGTTAAGACAGATACGCAGTATTTT.

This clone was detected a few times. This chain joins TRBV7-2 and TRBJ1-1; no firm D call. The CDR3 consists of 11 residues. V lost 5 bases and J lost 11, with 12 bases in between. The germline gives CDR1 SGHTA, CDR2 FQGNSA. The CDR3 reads CASSPFLPAFF. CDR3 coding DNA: TGTGCCAGCAGCCCATTTTTACCCGCTTTCTTT. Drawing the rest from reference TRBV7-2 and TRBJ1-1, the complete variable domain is GAGVSQSPSNKVTEKGKDVELRCDPISGHTALYWYRQSLGQGLEFLIYFQGNSAPDKSGLPSDRFSAERTGGSVSTLTIQRTQQEDSAVYLCASSPFLPAFFGQGTRLTVV.

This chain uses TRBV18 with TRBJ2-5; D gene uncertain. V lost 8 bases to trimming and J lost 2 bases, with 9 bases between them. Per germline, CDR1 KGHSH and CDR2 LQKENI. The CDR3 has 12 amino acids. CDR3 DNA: TGTGCCAGCGCACAGTTACAAGAGACCCAGTACTTC. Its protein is CASAQLQETQYF.

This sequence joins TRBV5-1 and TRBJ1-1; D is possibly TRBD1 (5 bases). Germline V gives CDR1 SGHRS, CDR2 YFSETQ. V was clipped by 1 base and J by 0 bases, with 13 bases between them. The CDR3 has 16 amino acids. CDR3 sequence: CASSLSPGTMNTEAFF. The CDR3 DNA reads TGCGCCAGCAGCTTGAGTCCCGGGACCATGAACACTGAAGCTTTCTTT.

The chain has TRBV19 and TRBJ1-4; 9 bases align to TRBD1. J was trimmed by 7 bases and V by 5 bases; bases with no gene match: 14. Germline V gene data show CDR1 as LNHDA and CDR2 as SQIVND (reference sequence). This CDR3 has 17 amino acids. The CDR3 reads CASSARKMGQGGEKLFF. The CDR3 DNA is TGTGCCAGTAGTGCCCGAAAGATGGGACAGGGAGGTGAAAAACTGTTTTTT.

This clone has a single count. CDR3 amino acids: CASGEGTEAFF. The CDR3 region has the DNA TGTGCCAGCGGGGAAGGCACTGAAGCTTTCTTT. The J gene is TRBJ1-1, the V gene TRBV6-6; D not resolved. This CDR3 is 11 amino acids long. The V gene's germline CDR1 is MNHNY and CDR2 SVGAGI (reference sequence). Trimming removed 8 bases at V and 4 bases at J, with 8 bases between.

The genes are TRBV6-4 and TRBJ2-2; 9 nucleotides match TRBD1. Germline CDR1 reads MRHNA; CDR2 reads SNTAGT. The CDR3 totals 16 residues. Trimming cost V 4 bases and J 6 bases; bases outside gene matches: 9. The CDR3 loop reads CASSAQGQGNAGELFF. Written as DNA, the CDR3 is TGTGCCAGCAGTGCCCAGGGACAGGGAAACGCCGGGGAGCTGTTTTTT.

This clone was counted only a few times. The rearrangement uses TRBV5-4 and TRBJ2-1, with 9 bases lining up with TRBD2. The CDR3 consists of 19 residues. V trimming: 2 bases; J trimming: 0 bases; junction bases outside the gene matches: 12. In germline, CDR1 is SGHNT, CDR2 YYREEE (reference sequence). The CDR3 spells CASSFRRGGLRSSYNEQFF. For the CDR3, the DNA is TGTGCCAGCAGCTTTAGGCGGGGGGGCCTTCGTAGCTCCTACAATGAGCAGTTCTTC.

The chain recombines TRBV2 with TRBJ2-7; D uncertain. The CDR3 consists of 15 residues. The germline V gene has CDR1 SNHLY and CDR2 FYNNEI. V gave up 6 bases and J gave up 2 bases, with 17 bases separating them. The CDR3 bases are TGTGCCAGCAGCTCCCGAGGCAGTAGGGCCTACGAGCAGTACTTC. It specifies CASSSRGSRAYEQYF.

This chain's CDR3 is CASSPQLASTDTQYF. As DNA, the CDR3 is TGTGCCAGCTCACCTCAACTAGCTAGCACAGATACGCAGTATTTT. The V gene is TRBV18, the J gene TRBJ2-3; TRBD2 is a possible D gene (6 bases). The V and J ends lost 3 bases and 0 bases respectively, with 10 bases between them. This CDR3 is 15 amino acids long. Looked up from germline, CDR1 is KGHSH and CDR2 is LQKENI.

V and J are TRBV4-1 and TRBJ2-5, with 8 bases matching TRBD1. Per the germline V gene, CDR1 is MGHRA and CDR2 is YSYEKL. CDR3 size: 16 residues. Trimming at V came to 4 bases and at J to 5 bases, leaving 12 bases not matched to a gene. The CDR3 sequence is CASSRDGSDRVETQYF. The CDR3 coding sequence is TGCGCCAGCAGCCGTGATGGTTCGGACAGGGTGGAGACCCAGTACTTC.

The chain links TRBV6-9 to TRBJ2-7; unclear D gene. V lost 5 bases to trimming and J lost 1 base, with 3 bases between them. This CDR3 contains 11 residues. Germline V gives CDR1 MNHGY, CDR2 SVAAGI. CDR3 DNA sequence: TGTGCCAGCAGTGAATCCTACGAGCAGTACGTC. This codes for CASSESYEQYV.

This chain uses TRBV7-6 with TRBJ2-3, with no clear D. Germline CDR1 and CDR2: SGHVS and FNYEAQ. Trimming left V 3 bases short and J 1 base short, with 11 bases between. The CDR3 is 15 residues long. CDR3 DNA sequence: TGTGCCAGCAGCTTGGCGAGAGTGGGCACAGATACGCAGTATTTT. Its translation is CASSLARVGTDTQYF.

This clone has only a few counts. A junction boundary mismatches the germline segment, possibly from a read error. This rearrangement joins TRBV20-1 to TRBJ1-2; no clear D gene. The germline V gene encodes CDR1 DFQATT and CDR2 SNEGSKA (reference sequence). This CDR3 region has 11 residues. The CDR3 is CSAWWVGLDFF. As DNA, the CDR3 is TGCAGTGCATGGTGGGTAGGGCTGGACTTCTTC.

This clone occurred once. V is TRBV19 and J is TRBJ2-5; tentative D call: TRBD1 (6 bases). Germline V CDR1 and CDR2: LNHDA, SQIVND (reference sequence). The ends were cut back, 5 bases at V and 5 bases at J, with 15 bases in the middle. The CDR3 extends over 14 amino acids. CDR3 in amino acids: CASSPLTGIETQYF. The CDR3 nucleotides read TGTGCCAGTAGTCCCCTCACAGGGATCGAGACCCAGTACTTC.